The present T cell receptor (beta chain) was sequenced within a study of T cells after yellow fever vaccination. In TCRdb, the 5' RACE reads were re-called with MiXCR into one record per CDR3 protein. Here the sample spans 150,000 to 200,000 distinct CDR3 sequences, about 6% being singletons. CDR1 and CDR2 (germline): KGHDR, SFDVKD. V lost 2 bases and J 6 bases, leaving 6 bases between the germline ends. The CDR3 contains 12 residues. This clonotype was seen many times. This receptor was identified in a man younger than 35 who received the YFV17D yellow fever vaccine. This chain joins TRBV24-1 and TRBJ1-1, with D hard to call. This sample comprised CD4+ T cells sorted from PBMCs, obtained on the day of the first yellow fever vaccination. CDR3 residues: CATSDSHAEAFF. DNA for the CDR3: TGTGCCACCAGTGATTCGCATGCTGAAGCTTTCTTT.